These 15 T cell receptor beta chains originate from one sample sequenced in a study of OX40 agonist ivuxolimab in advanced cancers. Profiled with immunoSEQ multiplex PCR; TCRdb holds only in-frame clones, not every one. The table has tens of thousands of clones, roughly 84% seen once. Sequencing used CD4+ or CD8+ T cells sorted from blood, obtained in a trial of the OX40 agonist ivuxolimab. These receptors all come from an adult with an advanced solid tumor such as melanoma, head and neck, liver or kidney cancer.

CDR3 DNA: TGTGCCAGCAGCTCGCACCCGGAAGGATATGGCTACACCTTC. As protein: CASSSHPEGYGYTF. The chain combines TRBV7-2 with TRBJ1-2; the D is unclear. Trimming cost V 4 bases and J 5 bases, with 14 bases left between them. CDR3 length: 14 residues. Germline V gives CDR1 SGHTA, CDR2 FQGNSA.

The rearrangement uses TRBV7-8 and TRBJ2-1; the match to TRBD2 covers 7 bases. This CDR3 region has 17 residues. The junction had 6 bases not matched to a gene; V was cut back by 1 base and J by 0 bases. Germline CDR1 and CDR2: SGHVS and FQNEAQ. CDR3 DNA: TGTGCCAGCAGCTTAGGGGCTAGCGGTAGCTCCTACAATGAGCAGTTCTTC. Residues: CASSLGASGSSYNEQFF.

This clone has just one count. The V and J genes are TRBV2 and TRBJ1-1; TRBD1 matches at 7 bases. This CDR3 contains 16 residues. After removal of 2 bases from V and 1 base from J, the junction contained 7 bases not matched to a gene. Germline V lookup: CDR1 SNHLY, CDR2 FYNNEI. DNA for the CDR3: TGTGCCAGCAGTGAAAAGGTGTGGACAGGGAACACTGAAGCTTTCTTT. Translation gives CASSEKVWTGNTEAFF.

DNA for the CDR3: TGTGCCAGTAGTACATCAAGGACGGGATCCTATGGCTACACCTTC. Its translation is CASSTSRTGSYGYTF. The J gene is TRBJ1-2, the V gene TRBV19; D gene ambiguous. Deletions cut 4 bases from V and 4 bases from J, with 16 bases between. The V gene's germline CDR1 is LNHDA and CDR2 SQIVND (reference sequence). The CDR3 sequence is 15 residues long.

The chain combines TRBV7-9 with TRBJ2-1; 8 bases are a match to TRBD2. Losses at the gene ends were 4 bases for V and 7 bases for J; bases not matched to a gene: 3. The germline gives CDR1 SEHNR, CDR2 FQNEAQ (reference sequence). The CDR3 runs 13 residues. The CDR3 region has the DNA TGTGCCAGCAGCTCCTTAGCGGGGAATGAGCAGTTCTTC. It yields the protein CASSSLAGNEQFF.

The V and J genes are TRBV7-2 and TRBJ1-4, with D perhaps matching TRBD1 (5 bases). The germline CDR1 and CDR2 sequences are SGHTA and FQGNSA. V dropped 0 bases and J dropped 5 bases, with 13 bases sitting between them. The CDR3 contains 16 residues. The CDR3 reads CASSLAFGALNEKLFF. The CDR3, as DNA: TGTGCCAGCAGCTTAGCCTTCGGGGCCCTAAATGAAAAACTGTTTTTT.

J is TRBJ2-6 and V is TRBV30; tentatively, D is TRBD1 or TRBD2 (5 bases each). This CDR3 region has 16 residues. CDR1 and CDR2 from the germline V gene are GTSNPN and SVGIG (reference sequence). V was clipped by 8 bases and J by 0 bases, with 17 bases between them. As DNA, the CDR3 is TGTGCCAGAGGGAAGGGGTCTGACTCTGGGGCCAACGTCCTGACTTTC. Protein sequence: CARGKGSDSGANVLTF. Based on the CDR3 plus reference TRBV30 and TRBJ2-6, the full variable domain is SQTIHQWPATLVQPVGSPLSLECTVEGTSNPNLYWYRQAAGRGLQLLFYSVGIGQISSEVPQNLSASRPQDRQFILSSKKLLLSDSGFYLCARGKGSDSGANVLTFGAGSRLTVL.

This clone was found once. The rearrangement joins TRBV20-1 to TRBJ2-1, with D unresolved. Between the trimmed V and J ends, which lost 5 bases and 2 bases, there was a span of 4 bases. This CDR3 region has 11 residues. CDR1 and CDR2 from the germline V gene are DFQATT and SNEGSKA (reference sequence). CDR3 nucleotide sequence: TGCAGTGCTCCGGCCTACAATGAGCAGTTCTTC. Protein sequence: CSAPAYNEQFF.

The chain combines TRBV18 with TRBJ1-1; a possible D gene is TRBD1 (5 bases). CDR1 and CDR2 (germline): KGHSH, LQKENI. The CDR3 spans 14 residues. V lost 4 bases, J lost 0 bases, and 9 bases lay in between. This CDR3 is CASSQNRMNTEAFF. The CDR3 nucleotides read TGTGCCAGCTCACAGAACAGGATGAACACTGAAGCTTTCTTT.

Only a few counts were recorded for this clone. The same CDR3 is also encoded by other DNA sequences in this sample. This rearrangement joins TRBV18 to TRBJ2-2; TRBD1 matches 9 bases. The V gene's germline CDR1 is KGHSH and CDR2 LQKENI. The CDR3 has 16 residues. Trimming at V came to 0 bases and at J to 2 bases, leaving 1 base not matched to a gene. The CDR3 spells CASSPPTGGNTGELFF. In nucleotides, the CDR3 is TGTGCCAGCTCACCACCGACAGGGGGAAACACCGGGGAGCTGTTTTTT.

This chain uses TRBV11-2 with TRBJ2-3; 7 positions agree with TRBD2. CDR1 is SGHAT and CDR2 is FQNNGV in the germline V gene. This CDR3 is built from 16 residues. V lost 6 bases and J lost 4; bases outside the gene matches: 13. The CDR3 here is CASRAGWRGGADTQYF. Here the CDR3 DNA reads TGTGCCAGCAGGGCTGGGTGGCGGGGAGGGGCAGATACGCAGTATTTT.

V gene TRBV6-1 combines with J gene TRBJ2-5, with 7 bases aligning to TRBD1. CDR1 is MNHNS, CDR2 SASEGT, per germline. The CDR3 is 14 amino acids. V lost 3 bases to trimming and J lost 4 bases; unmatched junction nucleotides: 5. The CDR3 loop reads CASSEIRGLETQYF. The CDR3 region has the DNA TGTGCCAGCAGTGAGATCAGGGGGTTAGAGACCCAGTACTTC.

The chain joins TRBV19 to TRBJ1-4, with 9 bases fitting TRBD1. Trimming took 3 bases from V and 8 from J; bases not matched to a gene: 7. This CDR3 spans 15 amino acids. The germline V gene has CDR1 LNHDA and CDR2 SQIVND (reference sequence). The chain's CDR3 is CASSILQGAKEKLFF. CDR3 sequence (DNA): TGTGCCAGTAGTATTTTACAGGGGGCGAAGGAAAAACTGTTTTTT.

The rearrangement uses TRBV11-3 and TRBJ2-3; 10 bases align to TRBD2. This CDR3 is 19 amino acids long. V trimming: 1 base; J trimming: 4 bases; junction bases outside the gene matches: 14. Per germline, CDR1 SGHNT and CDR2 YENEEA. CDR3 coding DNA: TGTGCCAGCAGCTTAGCTAGCGGGGGCGCCCTCACGAACGCAGATACGCAGTATTTT. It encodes CASSLASGGALTNADTQYF.

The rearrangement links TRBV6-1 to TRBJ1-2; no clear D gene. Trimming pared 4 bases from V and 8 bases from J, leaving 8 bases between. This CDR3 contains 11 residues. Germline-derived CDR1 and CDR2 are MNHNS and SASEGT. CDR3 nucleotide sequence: TGTGCCAGCAGTGCGGTTCGGGGCTACACCTTC. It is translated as CASSAVRGYTF.